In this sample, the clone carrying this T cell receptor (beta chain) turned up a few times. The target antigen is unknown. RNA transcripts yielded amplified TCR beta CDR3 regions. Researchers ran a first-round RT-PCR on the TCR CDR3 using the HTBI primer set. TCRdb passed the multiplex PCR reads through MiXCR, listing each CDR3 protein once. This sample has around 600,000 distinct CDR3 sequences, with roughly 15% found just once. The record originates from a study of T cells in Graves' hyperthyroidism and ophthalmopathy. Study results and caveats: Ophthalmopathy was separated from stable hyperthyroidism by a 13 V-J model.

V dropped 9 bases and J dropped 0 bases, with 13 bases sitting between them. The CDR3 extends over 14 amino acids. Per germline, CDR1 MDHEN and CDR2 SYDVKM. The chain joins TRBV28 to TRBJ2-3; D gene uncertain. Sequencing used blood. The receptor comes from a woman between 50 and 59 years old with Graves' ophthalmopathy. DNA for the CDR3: TGTGCCAGTGATCGCAAGTTTAGCACAGATACGCAGTATTTT. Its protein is CASDRKFSTDTQYF.